This TCR beta chain appears in the sequencing data of a study of blood T cell repertoires in COVID-19. CDR3 length equals 11 residues. Germline CDR1 MNHEY, CDR2 SVGAGI. V shed 10 bases and J shed 2 bases, with 7 bases lying between them. The method was immunoSEQ multiplex PCR; TCRdb's version includes in-frame clones alone and lacks a portion of them. The sample yields about 220,000 clones, 80% seen once. The rearrangement links TRBV6-5 to TRBJ2-3; D unclear. The source of this sequence is a woman aged 70-85 years with acute or convalescent COVID-19. The specimen was peripheral blood. The CDR3 sequence is CAISYTDTQYF. The CDR3 bases are TGTGCCATCTCCTACACAGATACGCAGTATTTT.